Below, 25 T cell receptor beta chains from the same sample are listed, as sequenced in a study of PD-1 blockade in mismatch repair-deficient tumors. TCRdb's table, derived via immunoSEQ multiplex PCR, lists solely in-frame clones and lacks some. The sample has some 66,000 clones, approximately 90% seen once; the top ten hold 11% to 15%. Source: peripheral blood, taken 52 weeks after starting pembrolizumab. The receptors derive from an adult with mismatch repair-deficient cancer.

This rearrangement joins TRBV27 to TRBJ2-1; 13 bases match TRBD2. The germline CDR1 and CDR2 sequences are MNHEY and SMNVEV (reference sequence). With 7 bases clipped from V and 15 bases from J, the junction kept 9 bases outside the gene matches. The CDR3 covers 13 residues. The CDR3 DNA follows: TGTGCCAGCACCGGCGGACTAGCGGGAGACGTGTTCTTC. It yields the protein CASTGGLAGDVFF.

The chain carries TRBV19 and TRBJ2-3; 14 bases match TRBD2. There are 18 residues in the CDR3. V dropped 2 bases and J dropped 5; count of bases not matched to a gene: 9. Germline loops: CDR1 LNHDA, CDR2 SQIVND (reference sequence). The CDR3 sequence: CASSISGTSGRGGDTQYF. CDR3 DNA sequence: TGTGCCAGTAGTATATCCGGGACTAGCGGGAGAGGAGGAGATACGCAGTATTTT.

This chain joins TRBV6-9 and TRBJ1-2; no firm D call. In germline, CDR1 is MNHGY, CDR2 SVAAGI. V dropped 6 bases and J dropped 7 bases, with 9 bases sitting between them. CDR3 length equals 11 residues. CDR3 sequence (DNA): TGTGCCAGCAGAGAGAAGGTTGGCTACACCTTC. This encodes CASREKVGYTF.

This sequence joins TRBV21-1 and TRBJ1-2. TRBV21-1 is listed as a pseudogene. CDR3 length: 15 amino acids. In DNA form, the CDR3 reads TGTGCCAGCAGCATAGCCAGGACCTATAACTATGGCTACACCTTC. It yields the protein CASSIARTYNYGYTF.

The chain couples TRBV6-1 to TRBJ2-2; 7 nucleotides agree with TRBD1. The germline gives CDR1 MNHNS, CDR2 SASEGT. The CDR3 is made up of 16 amino acids. With 3 bases clipped from V and 1 base from J, the junction kept 5 bases outside the gene matches. The CDR3 region is CASSDPGTVNTGELFF. As DNA, the CDR3 is TGTGCCAGCAGTGACCCCGGGACAGTGAACACCGGGGAGCTGTTTTTT.

The chain recombines TRBV5-1 with TRBJ1-5; 10 bases agree with TRBD1. CDR3 length: 16 amino acids. Germline-derived CDR1 and CDR2 are SGHRS and YFSETQ. The junction had 4 bases not matched to a gene; V was cut back by 4 bases and J by 0 bases. The DNA of the CDR3 is TGCGCCAGCAGCGCGGGGACAGGGGATAGCAATCAGCCCCAGCATTTT. This encodes CASSAGTGDSNQPQHF.

The chain recombines TRBV13 with TRBJ1-1, with a tentative D call TRBD1 (5 bases). The V gene lost 5 bases and the J gene lost 3 bases, with 16 bases spanning the gap. Germline V gene data show CDR1 as PRHDT and CDR2 as FYEKMQ (reference sequence). The CDR3 is 15 amino acids. CDR3 residues: CASSLGAPPYTEAFF. The CDR3 coding sequence is TGTGCCAGCAGCCTTGGGGCTCCACCGTACACTGAAGCTTTCTTT.

The V gene is TRBV11-2, the J gene TRBJ2-7; D is perhaps TRBD2 (5 bases). The CDR3 sequence is 12 residues long. V lost 5 bases, J lost 3 bases, and 8 bases lay in between. Germline V CDR1 and CDR2: SGHAT, FQNNGV. The CDR3 loop is CASSRSDYEQYF. The CDR3 nucleotides read TGTGCCAGCAGCCGTAGCGACTACGAGCAGTACTTC.

V is TRBV19 and J is TRBJ2-5; 7 bases are shared with TRBD1. The V gene end was trimmed by 5 bases and the J gene end by 1 base; junction bases not matched to a gene: 4. CDR1 and CDR2 (germline): LNHDA, SQIVND (reference sequence). The CDR3 consists of 14 residues. This CDR3 is CASSLTGVQETQYF. The CDR3 nucleotides read TGTGCCAGTAGTCTCACAGGGGTCCAAGAGACCCAGTACTTC.

The rearrangement uses TRBV5-4 and TRBJ2-7, with 10 bases matching TRBD1. V trimming: 3 bases; J trimming: 2 bases; junction bases outside the gene matches: 11. The CDR3 is 17 amino acids. Germline values: CDR1 SGHNT, CDR2 YYREEE (reference sequence). CDR3 residues: CASSSDRGRGAPYEQYF. The CDR3 coding sequence is TGTGCCAGCAGCTCCGACAGGGGGCGAGGCGCCCCCTACGAGCAGTACTTC. The whole variable domain, remainder taken from reference TRBV5-4 and TRBJ2-7, is ETGVTQSPTHLIKTRGQQVTLRCSSQSGHNTVSWYQQALGQGPQFIFQYYREEENGRGNFPPRFSGLQFPNYSSELNVNALELDDSALYLCASSSDRGRGAPYEQYFGPGTRLTVT.

This clone was found once. V is TRBV30 and J is TRBJ1-1; D is possibly TRBD1 (5 bases). The CDR3 totals 12 residues. V was trimmed by 2 bases and J by 8 bases, leaving 12 bases between them. Germline V gives CDR1 GTSNPN, CDR2 SVGIG (reference sequence). CDR3 residues: CAWSRAQVEAFF. The CDR3 bases are TGTGCCTGGAGTAGGGCACAGGTGGAAGCTTTCTTT.

This rearrangement joins TRBV30 to TRBJ1-3; TRBD1 matches 7 bases. CDR3 length: 19 amino acids. Germline values: CDR1 GTSNPN, CDR2 SVGIG (reference sequence). V lost 4 bases to trimming and J lost 0 bases; unmatched junction nucleotides: 18. The CDR3 spells CAWIQGRGDRGFSGNTIYF. The CDR3 DNA sequence: TGTGCCTGGATCCAAGGGCGAGGGGACAGAGGGTTCTCTGGAAACACCATATATTTT.

This sequence joins TRBV5-6 and TRBJ1-5, with TRBD1 identical over 9 bases. The CDR3 is made up of 14 amino acids. The V gene's germline CDR1 is SGHDT and CDR2 YYEEEE. The V gene end was trimmed by 5 bases and the J gene end by 4 bases; junction bases not matched to a gene: 4. The CDR3 nucleotides are TGTGCCAGCAGTCTCGGGACAGGGAATCAGCCCCAGCATTTT. Translation: CASSLGTGNQPQHF.

The rearrangement uses TRBV5-8 and TRBJ2-6; TRBD1 matches at 8 bases. From germline, CDR1 is SGHTS and CDR2 YDEGEE. The trim removed 4 bases at V and 4 bases at J, leaving 13 bases unmatched. CDR3 size: 18 residues. The chain's CDR3 is CASSGRGSPGGGANVLTF. The CDR3, as DNA: TGTGCCAGCAGCGGCCGGGGATCTCCAGGGGGCGGGGCCAACGTCCTGACTTTC. Based on the CDR3 plus reference TRBV5-8 and TRBJ2-6, the full variable domain is EAGVTQSPTHLIKTRGQQATLRCSPISGHTSVYWYQQALGLGLQFLLWYDEGEERNRGNFPPRFSGRQFPNYSSELNVNALELEDSALYLCASSGRGSPGGGANVLTFGAGSRLTVL.

This clone was found once. V and J are TRBV7-9 and TRBJ2-1, with D perhaps matching TRBD2 (5 bases). Trimming removed 0 bases from V and 0 bases from J, with 9 bases in between. Germline CDR1 reads SEHNR; CDR2 reads FQNEAQ (reference sequence). This CDR3 spans 16 amino acids. For the CDR3, the DNA is TGTGCCAGCAGCTTAGCTCGACTACTCTCCTACAATGAGCAGTTCTTC. Amino acid sequence: CASSLARLLSYNEQFF.

V usage is TRBV5-4 and J usage is TRBJ2-7; TRBD2 matches 9 bases. With V trimmed by 5 bases and J by 6 bases, 12 bases remained unmatched. Per the germline V gene, CDR1 is SGHNT and CDR2 is YYREEE (reference sequence). This CDR3 is 15 amino acids long. Here the CDR3 reads CASRITGTSLGEQYF. The DNA for the CDR3 is TGTGCCAGCAGGATTACCGGGACTAGCTTGGGCGAGCAGTACTTC.

This clone showed up just a few times. The rearrangement uses TRBV5-4 and TRBJ1-2; possible D gene TRBD1, 5 bases. The germline V gene has CDR1 SGHNT and CDR2 YYREEE (reference sequence). The V gene lost 1 base and the J gene lost 8 bases, with 12 bases spanning the gap. The CDR3 consists of 13 residues. CDR3 region: CASSLPQEWGYTF. For the CDR3, the DNA is TGTGCCAGCAGCTTGCCACAGGAGTGGGGCTACACCTTC. The whole variable domain, filled in from reference TRBV5-4 and TRBJ1-2, reads ETGVTQSPTHLIKTRGQQVTLRCSSQSGHNTVSWYQQALGQGPQFIFQYYREEENGRGNFPPRFSGLQFPNYSSELNVNALELDDSALYLCASSLPQEWGYTFGSGTRLTVV.

This chain links TRBV18 with TRBJ2-1; 10 nucleotides align to TRBD2. The CDR3 has 15 amino acids. The V segment lost 6 bases and the J segment 7 bases; nucleotides outside the gene matches: 9. CDR1 and CDR2 from the germline V gene are KGHSH and LQKENI. The CDR3 DNA reads TGTGCCAGCTCTCGCAGCGGGAGGGCCGGAAATGAGCAGTTCTTC. As protein: CASSRSGRAGNEQFF.

The gene calls are TRBV28 and TRBJ2-7; 9 nucleotides match TRBD2. The CDR3 length is 13 residues. Germline CDR1 and CDR2: MDHEN and SYDVKM. V gave up 5 bases and J gave up 5 bases; unmatched junction bases: 4. As DNA, the CDR3 is TGTGCCAGCAGTATAGCGGGAGTAAACGAGCAGTACTTC. This codes for CASSIAGVNEQYF.

The sample holds a few counts of this clone. The chain has TRBV28 and TRBJ2-7, with 7 bases aligning to TRBD1. CDR1 MDHEN and CDR2 SYDVKM come from the germline V gene. This CDR3 is 14 amino acids long. The trim removed 5 bases at V and 1 base at J, leaving 5 bases unmatched. CDR3 sequence (DNA): TGTGCCAGCAGTCTTAAGACAGGGTCCTACGAGCAGTACTTC. Protein sequence: CASSLKTGSYEQYF.

The J gene is TRBJ2-1, the V gene TRBV7-9, with unresolved D. The CDR3 totals 15 residues. The germline V and J ends were trimmed by 4 bases and 1 base, with 11 bases remaining between them. Germline-derived CDR1 and CDR2 are SEHNR and FQNEAQ (reference sequence). CDR3 in DNA: TGTGCCAGCAGCTCCCCTCCGGAATCCTACAATGAGCAGTTCTTC. As protein: CASSSPPESYNEQFF. The entire variable domain, with the rest obtained from reference TRBV7-9 and TRBJ2-1, is as follows: DTGVSQNPRHKITKRGQNVTFRCDPISEHNRLYWYRQTLGQGPEFLTYFQNEAQLEKSRLLSDRFSAERPKGSFSTLEIQRTEQGDSAMYLCASSSPPESYNEQFFGPGTRLTVL.

This chain uses TRBV27 with TRBJ2-7, with TRBD2 matching 7 bases. Germline V gives CDR1 MNHEY, CDR2 SMNVEV (reference sequence). V lost 5 bases, J lost 6 bases, and 10 bases stayed unmatched. CDR3 size: 14 residues. CDR3 region: CASSPTGGLGEQYF. The CDR3 nucleotides read TGTGCCAGCAGTCCCACGGGCGGACTAGGCGAGCAGTACTTC.

The count of this clone is one. V usage is TRBV15 and J usage is TRBJ2-3; 12 nucleotides match TRBD2. The V segment lost 3 bases and the J segment 6 bases; nucleotides outside the gene matches: 4. The germline V gene has CDR1 LNHNV and CDR2 YYDKDF (reference sequence). The CDR3 loop spans 15 amino acids. The CDR3 sequence: CATSRVLAGGDTQYF. In DNA form, the CDR3 reads TGTGCCACCAGCAGGGTCCTAGCGGGAGGGGATACGCAGTATTTT.

This sequence joins TRBV4-1 and TRBJ2-1, with TRBD2 identical over 7 bases. V dropped 3 bases and J dropped 8; count of bases not matched to a gene: 4. CDR3 length equals 13 residues. From germline, CDR1 is MGHRA and CDR2 YSYEKL. The CDR3 nucleotides read TGCGCCAGCAGCCACCGGGGGGTCGATGAGCAGTTCTTC. This encodes CASSHRGVDEQFF.

The chain couples TRBV29-1 to TRBJ2-1; TRBD2 matches at 12 bases. Germline CDR1 SQVTM, CDR2 ANQGSEA. V trimming: 5 bases; J trimming: 7 bases; junction bases outside the gene matches: 9. This CDR3 has 15 residues. The CDR3 spells CSVHRLAGVANEQFF. The DNA for the CDR3 is TGCAGCGTTCACAGACTAGCGGGAGTAGCAAATGAGCAGTTCTTC.